One sample yielded the 21 T cell receptor beta chains listed below, sequenced in a study of shared T cell receptors in the human thymus (dated by TCRdb to the early 2020s). The library relied on the immunoSEQ multiplex PCR assay. This immuneACCESS table, as held by TCRdb, lists in-frame sequences with V and J called but not all clones. Of the missing ones, under half trace to an unresolved V gene in checked studies; the others have no known cause. The sample contains roughly 660,000 clones, approximately 88% of them found a single time. 0.0085% to 0.012% of the sample rests with the top ten. Separately, the same data were catalogued under a study of human thymus T cells.

The sequencing sample was made of thymocytes. The source of these receptors is a boy under two years old with a congenital heart defect. Donor details come from another sample of the same person, matched by shared clones.

This chain links TRBV4-1 with TRBJ2-4; D ambiguous. CDR3 length equals 12 residues. The V gene's germline CDR1 is MGHRA and CDR2 YSYEKL. The V end was cut by 1 base, the J end by 7 bases, with 5 bases between. The CDR3: CASSQVQNIQYF. The CDR3 nucleotides are TGCGCCAGCAGCCAAGTCCAGAACATTCAGTACTTC.

The chain combines TRBV10-3 with TRBJ2-7; 15 bases fit TRBD2. Germline V gene data show CDR1 as ENHRY and CDR2 as SYGVKD. Trimming cost V 6 bases and J 4 bases; bases outside gene matches: 4. The CDR3 is made up of 15 amino acids. The CDR3 loop is CAISPGTSGRYEQYF. DNA for the CDR3: TGTGCCATCAGCCCCGGGACTAGCGGGAGGTACGAGCAGTACTTC.

V and J are TRBV12-5 and TRBJ2-4; a weak D match, TRBD2 (7 bases). Germline V gives CDR1 LGHNT, CDR2 FRNRAP. The CDR3 length is 17 residues. V was cut by 5 bases and J by 0 bases, with 17 bases left in between. CDR3 protein: CASGTMVGGPAKNIQYF. CDR3 nucleotide sequence: TGTGCTAGTGGTACTATGGTCGGGGGGCCAGCCAAAAACATTCAGTACTTC.

The chain is built from TRBV7-8 and TRBJ2-1, with 10 bases that match TRBD2. Germline values: CDR1 SGHVS, CDR2 FQNEAQ. CDR3 length: 18 residues. J lost 2 bases, V lost 0 bases, and 7 bases had no gene match. CDR3 nucleotide sequence: TGTGCCAGCAGCTTAGCGGGGGCTAGCGGGAGCCCCTACAATGAGCAGTTCTTC. Its translation: CASSLAGASGSPYNEQFF.

The chain employs TRBV30 and TRBJ1-5; 7 bases are a match to TRBD1. Germline CDR1 reads GTSNPN; CDR2 reads SVGIG (reference sequence). V lost 3 bases and J lost 7; bases outside the gene matches: 6. This CDR3 spans 13 amino acids. The CDR3 loop reads CAWSPGGRQPQHF. As DNA, the CDR3 is TGTGCCTGGAGCCCAGGGGGGAGGCAGCCCCAGCATTTT.

Written as DNA, the CDR3 is TGTGCCACATCGCATAGGGAAGGTGGGGGGGACATTCAGTACTTC. Translation gives CATSHREGGGDIQYF. The chain employs TRBV19 and TRBJ2-4, with 7 bases lining up with TRBD2. The trim removed 10 bases at V and 8 bases at J, leaving 17 bases unmatched. CDR1 and CDR2 (germline): LNHDA, SQIVND (reference sequence). This CDR3 has 15 amino acids.

The rearrangement links TRBV10-3 to TRBJ1-1, with D tentatively TRBD1 (6 bases). V lost 7 bases, J lost 1 base, and 19 bases lay in between. CDR1 is ENHRY, CDR2 SYGVKD, per germline. The length of the CDR3 is 16 residues. CDR3 protein: CAINSVQGVGNTEAFF. The CDR3 nucleotides read TGTGCCATCAATTCTGTACAGGGAGTGGGGAACACTGAAGCTTTCTTT.

This rearrangement joins TRBV30 to TRBJ2-1; D may be TRBD1 (6 bases). Trimming pared 0 bases from V and 12 bases from J, leaving 30 bases between. The CDR3 covers 18 residues. Germline-derived CDR1 and CDR2 are GTSNPN and SVGIG (reference sequence). CDR3 region: CAWSVSDSRGRRLTGQFF. DNA of the CDR3: TGTGCCTGGAGTGTATCGGACAGCCGGGGCCGTCGTTTGACCGGGCAGTTCTTC.

V gene TRBV29-1 combines with J gene TRBJ1-2; a possible D gene is TRBD1 (5 bases). Trimming took off 6 bases at V and 2 bases at J, with 13 bases between the two ends. This CDR3 is 13 amino acids long. Germline V lookup: CDR1 SQVTM, CDR2 ANQGSEA. CDR3 region: CSVGQGLNYGYTF. The CDR3 DNA reads as TGCAGCGTCGGGCAGGGCCTCAACTATGGCTACACCTTC.

This sequence joins TRBV27 and TRBJ2-7, with TRBD2 matching over 7 bases. V trimming: 8 bases; J trimming: 2 bases; junction bases outside the gene matches: 6. There are 13 residues in the CDR3. Germline assignment: CDR1 MNHEY and CDR2 SMNVEV (reference sequence). This CDR3 reads CASQRGRTYEQYF. CDR3 nucleotides: TGTGCCAGCCAGCGGGGCAGGACCTACGAGCAGTACTTC.

V gene TRBV2 combines with J gene TRBJ2-5; D is possibly TRBD2 (5 bases). This CDR3 has 14 residues. V was pared by 8 bases and J by 1 base, with 14 bases between. CDR1 SNHLY and CDR2 FYNNEI come from the germline V gene. CDR3 sequence (DNA): TGTGCCAGCCAAAATGGACTCGTCCAAGAGACCCAGTACTTC. Its protein is CASQNGLVQETQYF. Full variable domain (remainder filled in from reference TRBV2 and TRBJ2-5): EPEVTQTPSHQVTQMGQEVILRCVPISNHLYFYWYRQILGQKVEFLVSFYNNEISEKSEIFDDQFSVERPDGSNFTLKIRSTKLEDSAMYFCASQNGLVQETQYFGPGTRLLVL.

The chain has TRBV10-3 and TRBJ2-3, with TRBD2 as a possible D gene (7 bases). Germline-derived CDR1 and CDR2 are ENHRY and SYGVKD. This CDR3 contains 14 residues. Trimming took 2 bases from V and 5 from J, leaving 11 bases between them. The CDR3 reads CAISERGGEDTQYF. In nucleotides, the CDR3 is TGTGCCATCAGTGAGAGGGGGGGAGAAGATACGCAGTATTTT.

This chain uses TRBV6-1 with TRBJ2-1; 7 bases align to TRBD2. Germline CDR1 reads MNHNS; CDR2 reads SASEGT. V lost 2 bases, J lost 8 bases, and 9 bases stayed unmatched. The length of the CDR3 is 15 residues. For the CDR3, the DNA is TGTGCCAGCAGTGAAAAGCGGGACCCACGGGATGAGCAGTTCTTC. This codes for CASSEKRDPRDEQFF.

This sequence joins TRBV5-3 and TRBJ2-7; tentatively, D is TRBD2 (6 bases). TRBV5-3 is designated an ORF whose function remains uncertain. The CDR3 has 13 amino acids. Trimming left V 1 base short and J 6 bases short, with 11 bases between. DNA for the CDR3: TGTGCCAGAAGCTTGTGGTGGAGGGGCGAGCAGTACTTC. Encoded protein: CARSLWWRGEQYF.

This clone was recorded a few times. J is TRBJ2-5 and V is TRBV27; 8 bases are a match to TRBD1. The junction had 4 bases not matched to a gene; V was cut back by 5 bases and J by 5 bases. Germline-derived CDR1 and CDR2 are MNHEY and SMNVEV (reference sequence). The CDR3 is 13 residues long. The CDR3 bases are TGTGCCAGCAGTCCCGCAGGGGGCGAGACCCAGTACTTC. Residues: CASSPAGGETQYF.

Comment on this clone: Different DNA sequences within this sample yield the same CDR3. Here the CDR3 reads CASSLGTSGYEQYF. The CDR3 nucleotides are TGTGCCAGCAGCCTGGGGACTAGCGGCTACGAGCAGTACTTC. This chain links TRBV5-6 with TRBJ2-7, with TRBD2 identical over 11 bases. This CDR3 comprises 14 residues. Germline assignment: CDR1 SGHDT and CDR2 YYEEEE. V trimming: 4 bases; J trimming: 3 bases; junction bases outside the gene matches: 3.

This chain links TRBV27 with TRBJ2-1, with D hard to call. Germline lookup yields CDR1 MNHEY and CDR2 SMNVEV (reference sequence). V lost 2 bases, J lost 1 base, and 9 bases lay in between. CDR3 length equals 15 residues. In DNA, the CDR3 is TGTGCCAGCAGTTTACCAGGTCGTTCCTACAATGAGCAGTTCTTC. Protein sequence: CASSLPGRSYNEQFF.

This chain joins TRBV2 and TRBJ2-2; tentatively, D is TRBD1 (6 bases). The CDR3 has 15 amino acids. The ends were cut back, 4 bases at V and 1 base at J, with 10 bases in the middle. Per germline, CDR1 SNHLY and CDR2 FYNNEI. The CDR3 sequence: CASSVEQGNTGELFF. The DNA of the CDR3 is TGTGCCAGCAGTGTAGAACAGGGGAACACCGGGGAGCTGTTTTTT.

In its sample, this clone was seen once. The chain combines TRBV5-4 with TRBJ2-3; perhaps TRBD2 as D (5 bases). CDR1 SGHNT and CDR2 YYREEE come from the germline V gene (reference sequence). This CDR3 has 17 residues. The V and J ends lost 2 bases and 4 bases respectively, with 20 bases between them. The CDR3 coding sequence is TGTGCCAGCAGCTTCCCCCTTGTTCGAGGGAGACCAGATACGCAGTATTTT. Amino acid sequence: CASSFPLVRGRPDTQYF.

This sequence joins TRBV7-9 and TRBJ2-1, with a weak D call TRBD2 (6 bases). Per the germline V gene, CDR1 is SEHNR and CDR2 is FQNEAQ (reference sequence). The CDR3 totals 14 residues. V was pared by 6 bases and J by 5 bases, with 14 bases between. In DNA, the CDR3 is TGTGCCAGCAGATTGTGGAGGGCCGACAATGAGCAGTTCTTC. Amino acid sequence: CASRLWRADNEQFF.

The J gene is TRBJ2-1, the V gene TRBV5-3, with 13 positions matching TRBD2. TRBV5-3 is annotated as an ORF whose role is uncertain. The length of the CDR3 is 15 residues. The J segment lost 7 bases and the V segment lost 4 bases, leaving 5 bases of the junction unmatched. The CDR3 nucleotides are TGTGCCAGAAGCGGCGGACTAGCGGGAGTAAATGAGCAGTTCTTC. Amino acid sequence: CARSGGLAGVNEQFF.